These 8 T cell receptor beta chains were sequenced from one sample in a study of cytomegalovirus exposure and HLA in healthy donors. PCR was performed using 60 Vbeta and 13 Jbeta primers. Method: immunoSEQ multiplex PCR; TCRdb's copy keeps in-frame clones and lacks some. The repertoire includes around 180,000 clones, around 80% of them detected once, and approximately 2% sits in the top ten. The sample was PBMCs. The receptors derive from a man younger than 35 in good health and CMV-seronegative.

This clone was picked up a small number of times. In DNA, the CDR3 is TGTGCCAGCAGTTATGGGACAGGGAGAATCTACGAGCAGTACTTC. This sequence encodes CASSYGTGRIYEQYF. The chain combines TRBV6-5 with TRBJ2-7; 9 positions agree with TRBD1. This CDR3 spans 15 amino acids. Germline V gives CDR1 MNHEY, CDR2 SVGAGI. J gave up 3 bases and V 3 bases, and 6 bases lay outside the gene matches.

J is TRBJ1-1 and V is TRBV11-2; D is ambiguous. Germline V gene sequence: CDR1 SGHAT, CDR2 FQNNGV. The V gene lost 4 bases and the J gene lost 1 base, with 10 bases spanning the gap. The CDR3 spans 14 residues. This CDR3 reads CASSYRNPNTEAFF. In DNA, the CDR3 is TGTGCCAGCAGCTATAGAAATCCGAACACTGAAGCTTTCTTT.

This clone was picked up one time. J is TRBJ1-1 and V is TRBV27, with D perhaps matching TRBD1 (6 bases). Germline loops: CDR1 MNHEY, CDR2 SMNVEV (reference sequence). V was trimmed by 2 bases and J by 0 bases, leaving 13 bases between them. The CDR3 sequence is 16 residues long. CDR3 residues: CASSLRGAPMNTEAFF. The CDR3 nucleotides read TGTGCCAGCAGTTTACGGGGGGCTCCCATGAACACTGAAGCTTTCTTT.

This clone has only one observation. Within the sample, other DNA sequences also encode this same CDR3. The V call is TRBV19, the J call TRBJ1-1; D gene ambiguous. CDR1 is LNHDA and CDR2 is SQIVND in the germline V gene (reference sequence). Trimming took off 1 base at V and 5 bases at J, with 8 bases between the two ends. The CDR3 runs 13 residues. This chain's CDR3 is CASSIAGGTEAFF. Here the CDR3 DNA reads TGTGCCAGTAGTATAGCGGGAGGGACTGAAGCTTTCTTT.

V gene TRBV4-1 combines with J gene TRBJ2-3; 8 positions match TRBD1. Germline CDR1 is MGHRA and CDR2 is YSYEKL. J gave up 6 bases and V 3 bases, and 5 bases lay outside the gene matches. This CDR3 contains 14 residues. Here the CDR3 DNA reads TGCGCCAGCAGCCACCCGGGACAGGCCGATACGCAGTATTTT. It yields the protein CASSHPGQADTQYF.

The gene calls are TRBV5-1 and TRBJ2-3; TRBD2 might be the D (5 bases). Germline V gene sequence: CDR1 SGHRS, CDR2 YFSETQ. This CDR3 is 13 amino acids long. V lost 6 bases to trimming and J lost 0 bases, with 8 bases between them. The DNA of the CDR3 is TGCGCCAGCACCCCGGGGAGCACAGATACGCAGTATTTT. It codes for CASTPGSTDTQYF. The full variable domain, in which reference TRBV5-1 and TRBJ2-3 provide the parts outside the CDR3, is KAGVTQTPRYLIKTRGQQVTLSCSPISGHRSVSWYQQTPGQGLQFLFEYFSETQRNKGNFPGRFSGRQFSNSRSEMNVSTLELGDSALYLCASTPGSTDTQYFGPGTRLTVL.

This chain uses TRBV7-3 with TRBJ2-6; D ambiguous. The V gene's germline CDR1 is SGHTA and CDR2 FQGTGA. V was clipped by 5 bases and J by 3 bases, with 11 bases between them. This CDR3 region has 15 residues. CDR3 protein: CASSRSGYGANVLTF. Written as DNA, the CDR3 is TGTGCCAGCAGCCGATCGGGTTATGGGGCCAACGTCCTGACTTTC. Full variable domain (remainder filled in from reference TRBV7-3 and TRBJ2-6): GAGVSQTPSNKVTEKGKYVELRCDPISGHTALYWYRQSLGQGPEFLIYFQGTGAADDSGLPNDRFFAVRPEGSVSTLKIQRTERGDSAVYLCASSRSGYGANVLTFGAGSRLTVL.

The chain combines TRBV7-6 with TRBJ1-3; D not certain. The ends were cut back, 6 bases at V and 7 bases at J, with 13 bases in the middle. This CDR3 is built from 13 residues. CDR1 SGHVS and CDR2 FNYEAQ come from the germline V gene. CDR3 in DNA: TGTGCCAGCAGTTCGGGAACCAGGAACACCATATATTTT. Translation gives CASSSGTRNTIYF.